This T cell receptor (beta chain) was identified in a study of shared clonotypes between healthy human individuals (dated by TCRdb to 2020 to 2021). Describing the broader study: Three men and a couple of women, aged 18 to 49 years, made up the cohort. The study deeply sequenced blood TCR repertoires of five healthy adults to estimate repertoire size and the extent of clonotype sharing between individuals. To increase sequencing depth and limit assay-specific biases, different laboratories used diverse techniques to prepare libraries and sequence TCR repertoires. Between about 0.8 and 8.9 billion PBMCs per donor were obtained by leukapheresis. What the work shows at the level of the full study, not this receptor alone: Pairwise subsampling led to the expectation that sequencing depth would affect the degree of clonotype sharing among donors. The genetic and exposure-history diversity represented was limited by the small number of donors. Sampling was restricted to blood, and TCR repertoires in tissues likely differ from the TCR repertoires found in blood.

TCR CDR3 regions were amplified from genomic DNA by multiplex PCR using the deep immunoSEQ assay. For each cell subset, the extracted genomic DNA was distributed evenly across all wells of several immunoSEQ 96-well plates, and each plate served as one replicate. For unsorted PBMC, each replicate PCR was loaded with around 300 ng genomic DNA, equivalent to about 33,000 T cell genomes. Unsorted PBMC genomic DNA was sequenced across ten immunoSEQ deep assay plates. Purified libraries were measured with a Qubit 3.0 fluorometer, size-checked on a Bioanalyzer 2100, and measured again with the KAPA Library Quantification kit. A separate single-read 150-cycle Illumina NextSeq 550 flow cell was used to sequence each immunoSEQ 96-well plate. As for the authors' bioinformatics: Because the immunoSEQ output held only junctional sequences and lacked quality scores, the filtering could not match the filtering applied to full-length reads. Sequences were annotated with PyIR, a Python wrapper for IgBLAST v1.9, using IMGT germline references to assign V/J genes and CDR3. Reads were removed for weak V/J assignments (E-value above 1e-6), missing CDR3, stop codons, out-of-frame junctions, or ambiguous translated residues. A V3J clonotype was defined by an identical inferred V gene, J gene, and CDR3 amino acid sequence. Percentage overlap between repertoires was computed as shared unique clonotypes divided by the size of the smaller repertoire. RTK rarefaction, the Chao1 estimator, and Recon v2.1 estimates of unobserved clonotypes were used to assess repertoire richness. The immuneACCESS repertoire file appears here via TCRdb, limited to in-frame rearrangements. These files lack a portion of the clones; in checked studies, under half of the deficit traces to unresolved V genes, and the cause of the others is not known. V, J and clone size derive from that table, while D and trimming were established from the DNA sequence. For this sample the table gives roughly 510,000 clones, of which 60% to 80% were detected only once. 12% of the sample comes from the top ten.

Healthy HIV-negative adults with no recently reported acute infections or vaccinations were included as donors. Every donor was a Caucasian adult residing in Nashville, Tennessee, USA. In the unsorted samples, roughly 90 million PBMCs were counted, and genomic DNA was extracted using the QIAamp DNA Blood Mini kit. Blood was collected by leukapheresis, and PBMCs were isolated by Ficoll-Histopaque density gradient centrifugation and then cryopreserved in liquid nitrogen vapor phase. Reading from cysteine to phenylalanine, the CDR3 counts 15 amino acids. Only the CDR3 DNA is retained, 45 bases long and in frame from the first base. Reading the germline V gene gives CDR1 SQVTM and CDR2 ANQGSEA. At the junction V is shortened by 2 bases and J by 4 bases, with 16 bases in between. Concerning this clone itself: The antigen this receptor binds is unknown. No base-level quality is on record; no much larger clone is a single base apart.

The rearrangement combines TRBV29-1 with TRBJ2-3; the D gene could be either TRBD1 or TRBD2, each agreeing at 5 bases. Source material: PBMCs. The TCR sequence derives from a woman between 40 and 50 years old in good health. Some clones in this sample may be carry-over from other donors' samples. The CDR3 loop reads CSVEPPSTGPDTQYF. The sequenced DNA: TGCAGCGTTGAACCACCCTCGACGGGACCAGATACGCAGTATTTT.